Listed below are T cell receptor beta chains from one sample, sequenced in a study of blood T cell repertoires in COVID-19. Only in-frame clones appear in the TCRdb table, and some are missing; sequencing was by immunoSEQ multiplex PCR. The sample has a few hundred thousand clones; roughly 90% are singletons. The sequenced sample was peripheral blood. The receptors originated from a man between 18 and 35 years old who had recovered from COVID-19. The CDR3 runs from the conserved cysteine through the conserved F or W.

CDR3 protein: CASSSRQGAPLNTEAFF
V gene: TRBV5-4

CDR3 protein: CASNGQDSYEQYF
V gene: TRBV2

CDR3 protein: CASSFFGTANEKLFF
V gene: TRBV5-5

CDR3 protein: CASRPFSRENEKLFF
V gene: TRBV7-6

CDR3 protein: CASSWVRQGRGGYTF
V gene: TRBV6-7

CDR3 protein: CATSLGSGTGTHEQYF
V gene: TRBV24-1

CDR3 protein: CASSQPTAWKVF
V gene: TRBV14

CDR3 protein: CASSLSWDRGFGNQPQHF
V gene: TRBV27

CDR3 protein: CASRAAGQGWGTSYDNEQFF
V gene: TRBV2

CDR3 protein: CAWNPSKHEQYF
V gene: TRBV30

CDR3 protein: CASTQTGHYGYTF
V gene: TRBV19

CDR3 protein: CASSWGGAANTEAFF
V gene: TRBV5-1

CDR3 protein: CASSLVAGGPGTGELFF
V gene: TRBV5-4

CDR3 protein: CASSLTRGEQYF
V gene: TRBV6-6

CDR3 protein: CASSMLAGAGEQYF
V gene: TRBV19

CDR3 protein: CASSPSGRAGEQYF
V gene: TRBV18

CDR3 protein: CASSPLAGGTDTQYF
V gene: TRBV6-5

CDR3 protein: CASSPEWGKGGARFF
V gene: TRBV6-5

CDR3 protein: CASSLPGAGQPQHF
V gene: TRBV19

CDR3 protein: CASSSGLAGVTDTQYF
V gene: TRBV9

CDR3 protein: CASSDPGSGANVLTF
V gene: TRBV10-2

CDR3 protein: CASSQGRTGGGYTF
V gene: TRBV3-1/TRBV3-2

CDR3 protein: CASSEGLVRSEQYF
V gene: TRBV9

CDR3 protein: CASSRRQGATSPLHF
V gene: TRBV6-5

CDR3 protein: CASAWSGSNSPLHF
V gene: TRBV6-5

CDR3 protein: CAMAGREVNEQFF
V gene: TRBV10-3

CDR3 protein: CASSQEMVDSHYGYTF
V gene: TRBV4-1

CDR3 protein: CAYSQGADQPQHF
V gene: TRBV30

CDR3 protein: CASSFSGNTDTQYF
V gene: TRBV11-3

CDR3 protein: CASSLGDTDTQYF
V gene: TRBV27

CDR3 protein: CASSQGSYEQYF
V gene: TRBV6-5

CDR3 protein: CASSLVPPGLYGYTF
V gene: TRBV27

CDR3 protein: CASSQGGADTQYF
V gene: TRBV14

CDR3 protein: CASSPLGRAGANVLTF
V gene: TRBV18

CDR3 protein: CASSLGPGQYSYEQYF
V gene: TRBV5-1